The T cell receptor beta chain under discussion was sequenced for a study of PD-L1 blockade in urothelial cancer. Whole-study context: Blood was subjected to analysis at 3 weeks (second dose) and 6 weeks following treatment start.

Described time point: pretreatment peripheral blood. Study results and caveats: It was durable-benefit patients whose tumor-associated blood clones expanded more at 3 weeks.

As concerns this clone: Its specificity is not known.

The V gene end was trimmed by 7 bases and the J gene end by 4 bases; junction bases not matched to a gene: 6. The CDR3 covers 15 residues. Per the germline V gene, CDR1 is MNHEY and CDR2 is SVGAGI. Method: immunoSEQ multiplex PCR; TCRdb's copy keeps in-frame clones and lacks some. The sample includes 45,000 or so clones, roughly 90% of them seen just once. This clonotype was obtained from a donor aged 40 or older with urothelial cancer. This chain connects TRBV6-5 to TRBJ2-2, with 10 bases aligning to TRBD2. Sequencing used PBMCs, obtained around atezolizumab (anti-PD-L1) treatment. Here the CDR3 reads CASTRTSGPTGELFF. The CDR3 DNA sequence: TGTGCCAGCACCCGGACTAGCGGACCCACCGGGGAGCTGTTTTTT.